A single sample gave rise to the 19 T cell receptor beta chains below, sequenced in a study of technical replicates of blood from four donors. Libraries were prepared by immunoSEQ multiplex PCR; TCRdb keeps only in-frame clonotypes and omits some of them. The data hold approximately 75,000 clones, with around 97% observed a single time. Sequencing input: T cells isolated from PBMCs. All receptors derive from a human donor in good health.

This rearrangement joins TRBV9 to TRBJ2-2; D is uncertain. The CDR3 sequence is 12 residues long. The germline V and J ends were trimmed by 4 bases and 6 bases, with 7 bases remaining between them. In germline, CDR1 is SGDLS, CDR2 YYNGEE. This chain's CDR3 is CASSLGAGELFF. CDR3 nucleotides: TGTGCCAGCAGCCTAGGAGCCGGGGAGCTGTTTTTT. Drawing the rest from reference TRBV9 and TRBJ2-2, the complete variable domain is DSGVTQTPKHLITATGQRVTLRCSPRSGDLSVYWYQQSLDQGLQFLIQYYNGEERAKGNILERFSAQQFPDLHSELNLSSLELGDSALYFCASSLGAGELFFGEGSRLTVL.

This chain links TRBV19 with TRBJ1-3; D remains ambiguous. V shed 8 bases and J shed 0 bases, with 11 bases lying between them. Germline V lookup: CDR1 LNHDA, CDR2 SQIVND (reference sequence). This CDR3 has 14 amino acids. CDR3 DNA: TGTGCCAGTTTCAGGAAGTTCTCTGGAAACACCATATATTTT. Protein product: CASFRKFSGNTIYF.

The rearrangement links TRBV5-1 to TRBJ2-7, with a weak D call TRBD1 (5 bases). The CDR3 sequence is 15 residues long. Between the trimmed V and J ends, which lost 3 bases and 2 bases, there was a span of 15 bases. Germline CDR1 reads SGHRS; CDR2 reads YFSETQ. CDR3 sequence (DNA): TGCGCCAGCAGCTCAGGGTCGAGCCTGACCTACGAGCAGTACTTC. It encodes CASSSGSSLTYEQYF.

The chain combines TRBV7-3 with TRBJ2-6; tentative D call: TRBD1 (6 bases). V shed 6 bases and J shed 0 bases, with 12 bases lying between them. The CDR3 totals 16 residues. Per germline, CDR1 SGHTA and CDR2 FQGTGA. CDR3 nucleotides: TGTGCCAGCAGTGGGCTAGGGGGCTCTGGGGCCAACGTCCTGACTTTC. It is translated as CASSGLGGSGANVLTF.

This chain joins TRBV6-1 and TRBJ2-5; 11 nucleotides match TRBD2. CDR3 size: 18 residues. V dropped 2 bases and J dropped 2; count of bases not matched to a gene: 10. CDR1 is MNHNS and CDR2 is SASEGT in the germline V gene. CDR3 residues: CASSEWASGGRTQETQYF. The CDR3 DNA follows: TGTGCCAGCAGTGAATGGGCTAGCGGGGGGCGTACGCAAGAGACCCAGTACTTC.

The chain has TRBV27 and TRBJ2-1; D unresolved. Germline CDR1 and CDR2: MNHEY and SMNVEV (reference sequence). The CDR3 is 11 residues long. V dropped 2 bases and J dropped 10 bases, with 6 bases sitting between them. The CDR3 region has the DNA TGTGCCAGCAGTTTAGGAGACGAGCAGTTCTTC. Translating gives CASSLGDEQFF.

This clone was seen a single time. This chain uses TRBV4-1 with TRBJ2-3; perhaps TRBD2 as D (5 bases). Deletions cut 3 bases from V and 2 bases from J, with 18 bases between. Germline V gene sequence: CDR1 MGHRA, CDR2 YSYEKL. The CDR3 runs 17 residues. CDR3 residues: CASSHQLAPTPTDTQYF. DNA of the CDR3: TGCGCCAGCAGCCACCAGCTAGCACCCACTCCCACAGATACGCAGTATTTT.

The DNA of the CDR3 is TGTGCCAGCAGTGATTTGACGGGCTACAATGAGCAGTTCTTC. The encoded protein is CASSDLTGYNEQFF. The rearrangement links TRBV25-1 to TRBJ2-1; no clear D. Looked up from germline, CDR1 is MGHDK and CDR2 is SYGVNS. CDR3 length equals 14 residues. Trimming removed 3 bases from V and 3 bases from J, with 9 bases in between.

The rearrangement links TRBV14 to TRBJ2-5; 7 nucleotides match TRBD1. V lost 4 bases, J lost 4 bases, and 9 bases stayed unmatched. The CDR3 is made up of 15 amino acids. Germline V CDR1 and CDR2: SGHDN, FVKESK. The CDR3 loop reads CASSPRKGGGETQYF. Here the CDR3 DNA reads TGTGCCAGCAGCCCCCGTAAAGGGGGCGGAGAGACCCAGTACTTC.

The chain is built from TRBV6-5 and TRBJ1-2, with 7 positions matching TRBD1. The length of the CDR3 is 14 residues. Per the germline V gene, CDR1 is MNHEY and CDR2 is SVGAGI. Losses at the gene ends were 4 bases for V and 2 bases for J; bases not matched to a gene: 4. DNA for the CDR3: TGTGCCAGCAGTTTCAGGGGACAGAACTATGGCTACACCTTC. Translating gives CASSFRGQNYGYTF.

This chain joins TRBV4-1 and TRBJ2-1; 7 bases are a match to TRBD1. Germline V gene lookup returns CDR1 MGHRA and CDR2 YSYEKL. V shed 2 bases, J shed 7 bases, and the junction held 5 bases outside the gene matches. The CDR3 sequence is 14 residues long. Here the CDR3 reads CASSQPDRFNEQFF. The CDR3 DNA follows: TGCGCCAGCAGCCAACCGGACAGGTTTAATGAGCAGTTCTTC.

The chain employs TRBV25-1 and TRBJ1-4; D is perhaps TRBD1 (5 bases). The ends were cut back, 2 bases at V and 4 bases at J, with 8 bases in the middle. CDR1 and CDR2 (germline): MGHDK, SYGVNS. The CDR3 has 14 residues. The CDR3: CASSEPRVNEKLFF. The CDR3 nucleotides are TGTGCCAGCAGTGAACCCAGGGTTAATGAAAAACTGTTTTTT. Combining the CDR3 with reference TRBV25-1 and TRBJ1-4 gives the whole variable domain EADIYQTPRYLVIGTGKKITLECSQTMGHDKMYWYQQDPGMELHLIHYSYGVNSTEKGDLSSESTVSRIRTEHFPLTLESARPSHTSQYLCASSEPRVNEKLFFGSGTQLSVL.

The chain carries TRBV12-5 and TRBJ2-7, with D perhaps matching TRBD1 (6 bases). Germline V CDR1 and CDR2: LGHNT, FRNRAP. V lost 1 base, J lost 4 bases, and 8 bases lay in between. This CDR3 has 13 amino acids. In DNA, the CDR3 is TGTGCTAGTGGTTTGGATCAGGGGTACGAGCAGTACTTC. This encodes CASGLDQGYEQYF.

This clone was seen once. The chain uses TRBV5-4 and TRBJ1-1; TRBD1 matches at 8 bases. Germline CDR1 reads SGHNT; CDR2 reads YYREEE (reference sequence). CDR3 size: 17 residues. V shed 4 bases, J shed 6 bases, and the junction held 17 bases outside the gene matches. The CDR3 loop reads CASSEGQGPLFKPEAFF. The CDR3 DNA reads TGTGCCAGCAGCGAAGGACAGGGACCCTTGTTCAAGCCTGAAGCTTTCTTT.

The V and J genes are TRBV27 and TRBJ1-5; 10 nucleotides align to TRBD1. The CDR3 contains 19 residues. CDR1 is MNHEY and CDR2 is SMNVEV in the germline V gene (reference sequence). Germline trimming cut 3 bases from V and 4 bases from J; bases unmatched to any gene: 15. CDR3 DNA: TGTGCCAGCAGTTTCGCCGGGACAGGGGCTGAGGGGTGGAATCAGCCCCAGCATTTT. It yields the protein CASSFAGTGAEGWNQPQHF.

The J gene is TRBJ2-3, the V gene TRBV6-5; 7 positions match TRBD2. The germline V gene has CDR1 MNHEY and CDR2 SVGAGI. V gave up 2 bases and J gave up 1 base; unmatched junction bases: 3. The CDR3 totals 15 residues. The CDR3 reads CASSYQAGRTDTQYF. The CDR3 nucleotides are TGTGCCAGCAGTTACCAAGCGGGGCGCACAGATACGCAGTATTTT.

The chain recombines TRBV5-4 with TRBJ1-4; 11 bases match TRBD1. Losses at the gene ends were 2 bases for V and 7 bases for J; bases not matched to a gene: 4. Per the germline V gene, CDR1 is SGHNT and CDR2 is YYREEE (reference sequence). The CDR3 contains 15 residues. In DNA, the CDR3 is TGTGCCAGCAGCTTAGCCGGGACAGGGGGTGAAAAACTGTTTTTT. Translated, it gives CASSLAGTGGEKLFF.

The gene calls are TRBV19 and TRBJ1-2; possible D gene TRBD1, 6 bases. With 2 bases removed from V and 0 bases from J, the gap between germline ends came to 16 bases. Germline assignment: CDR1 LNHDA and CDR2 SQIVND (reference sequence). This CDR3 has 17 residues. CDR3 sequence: CASSIRDIPIPNYGYTF. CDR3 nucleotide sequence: TGTGCCAGTAGTATACGGGACATCCCGATTCCTAACTATGGCTACACCTTC. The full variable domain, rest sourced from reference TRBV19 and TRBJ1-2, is DGGITQSPKYLFRKEGQNVTLSCEQNLNHDAMYWYRQDPGQGLRLIYYSQIVNDFQKGDIAEGYSVSREKKESFPLTVTSAQKNPTAFYLCASSIRDIPIPNYGYTFGSGTRLTVV.

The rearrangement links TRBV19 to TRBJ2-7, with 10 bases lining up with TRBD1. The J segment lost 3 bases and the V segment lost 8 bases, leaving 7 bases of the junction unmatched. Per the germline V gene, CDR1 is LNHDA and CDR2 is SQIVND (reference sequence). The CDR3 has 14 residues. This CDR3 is CASRRGQGVYEQYF. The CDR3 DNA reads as TGTGCCAGTCGTCGCGGACAGGGGGTCTACGAGCAGTACTTC.